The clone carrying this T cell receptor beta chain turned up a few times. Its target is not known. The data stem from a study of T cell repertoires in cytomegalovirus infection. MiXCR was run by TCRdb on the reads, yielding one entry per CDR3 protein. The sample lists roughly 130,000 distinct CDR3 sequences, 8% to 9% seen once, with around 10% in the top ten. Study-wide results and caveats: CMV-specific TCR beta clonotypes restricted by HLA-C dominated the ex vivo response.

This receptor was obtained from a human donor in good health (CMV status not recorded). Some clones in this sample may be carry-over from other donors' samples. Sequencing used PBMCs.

The CDR3 loop reads CASTGQMGNTEAFF. CDR3 nucleotides: TGTGCCAGTACAGGGCAGATGGGGAACACTGAAGCTTTCTTT. The J gene is TRBJ1-1, the V gene TRBV2; D is perhaps TRBD1 (6 bases). The V and J ends lost 9 bases and 1 base respectively, with 15 bases between them. CDR1 SNHLY and CDR2 FYNNEI come from the germline V gene. CDR3 length: 14 amino acids.